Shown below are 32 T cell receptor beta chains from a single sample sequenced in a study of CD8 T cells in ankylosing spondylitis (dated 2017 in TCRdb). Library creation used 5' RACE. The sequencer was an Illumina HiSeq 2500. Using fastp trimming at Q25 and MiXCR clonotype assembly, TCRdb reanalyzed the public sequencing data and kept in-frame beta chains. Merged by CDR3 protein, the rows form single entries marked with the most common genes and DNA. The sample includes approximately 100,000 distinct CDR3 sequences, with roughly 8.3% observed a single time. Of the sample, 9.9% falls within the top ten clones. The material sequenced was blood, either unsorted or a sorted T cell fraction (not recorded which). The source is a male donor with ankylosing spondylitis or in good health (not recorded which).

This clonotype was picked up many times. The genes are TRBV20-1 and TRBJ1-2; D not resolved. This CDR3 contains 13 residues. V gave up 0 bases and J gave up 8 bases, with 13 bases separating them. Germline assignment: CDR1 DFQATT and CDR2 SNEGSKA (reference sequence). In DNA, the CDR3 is TGCAGTGCTAGAGATCGGGCTGCTTTAGGCTACACCTTC. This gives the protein CSARDRAALGYTF.

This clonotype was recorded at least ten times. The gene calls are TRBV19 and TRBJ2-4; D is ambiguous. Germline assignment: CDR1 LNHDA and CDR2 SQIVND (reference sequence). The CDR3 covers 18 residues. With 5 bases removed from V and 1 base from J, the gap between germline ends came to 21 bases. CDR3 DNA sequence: TGTGCCAGTAGTGCTCCGAGACTCGAGGCGTTGGCCAAAAACATTCAGTACTTC. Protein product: CASSAPRLEALAKNIQYF.

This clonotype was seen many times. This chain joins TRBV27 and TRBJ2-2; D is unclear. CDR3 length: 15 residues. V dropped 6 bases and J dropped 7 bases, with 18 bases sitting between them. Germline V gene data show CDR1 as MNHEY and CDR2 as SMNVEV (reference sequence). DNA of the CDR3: TGTGCCAGCAGCCCGGCCGTGGCGTATAACGGGGAGCTGTTTTTT. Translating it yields CASSPAVAYNGELFF.

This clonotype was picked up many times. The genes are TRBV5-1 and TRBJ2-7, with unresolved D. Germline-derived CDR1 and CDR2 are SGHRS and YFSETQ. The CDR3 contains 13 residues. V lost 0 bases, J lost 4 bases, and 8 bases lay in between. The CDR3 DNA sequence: TGCGCCAGCAGCTTGGATTGGGGATACGAGCAGTACTTC. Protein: CASSLDWGYEQYF.

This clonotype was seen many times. The CDR3 DNA reads as TGCGCCAGCAGCCAAGATCCGAGACGGTATAATTCACCCCTCCACTTT. Encoded protein: CASSQDPRRYNSPLHF. The chain joins TRBV4-3 to TRBJ1-6; D unclear. V lost 0 bases to trimming and J lost 4 bases, with 10 bases between them. Looked up from germline, CDR1 is LGHNA and CDR2 is YSLEER. CDR3 length: 16 residues.

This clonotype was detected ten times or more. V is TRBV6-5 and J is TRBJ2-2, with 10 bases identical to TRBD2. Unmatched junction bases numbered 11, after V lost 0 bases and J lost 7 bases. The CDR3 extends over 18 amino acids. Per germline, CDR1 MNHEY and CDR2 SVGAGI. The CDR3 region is CASSYSSFLAGVDGELFF. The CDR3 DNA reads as TGTGCCAGCAGTTACTCGTCTTTCCTAGCGGGAGTGGACGGGGAGCTGTTTTTT.

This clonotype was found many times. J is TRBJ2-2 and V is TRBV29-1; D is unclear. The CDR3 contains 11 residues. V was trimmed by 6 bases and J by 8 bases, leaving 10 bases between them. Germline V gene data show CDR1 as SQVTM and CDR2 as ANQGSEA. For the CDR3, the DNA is TGCAGCGTGTCTAAGGGAGGGGAGCTGTTTTTT. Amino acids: CSVSKGGELFF.

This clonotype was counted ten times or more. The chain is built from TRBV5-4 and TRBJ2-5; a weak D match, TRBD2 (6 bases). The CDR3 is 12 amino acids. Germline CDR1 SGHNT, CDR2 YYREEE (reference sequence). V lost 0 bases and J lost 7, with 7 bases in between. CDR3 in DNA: TGTGCCAGCAGCTTGGTGGAGGGGACCCAGTACTTC. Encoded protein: CASSLVEGTQYF.

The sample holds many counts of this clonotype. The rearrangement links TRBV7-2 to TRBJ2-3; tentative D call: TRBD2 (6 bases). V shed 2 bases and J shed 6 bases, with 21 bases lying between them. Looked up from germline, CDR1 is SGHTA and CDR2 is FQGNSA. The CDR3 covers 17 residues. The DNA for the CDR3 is TGTGCCAGCAGCTTATACTACCCCGGACTACTCGGGGATACGCAGTATTTT. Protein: CASSLYYPGLLGDTQYF.

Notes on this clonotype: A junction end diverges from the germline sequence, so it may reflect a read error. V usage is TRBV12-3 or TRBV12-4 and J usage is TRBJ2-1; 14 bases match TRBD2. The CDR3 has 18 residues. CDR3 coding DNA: TGTGCCGGCAGGCCCCTGGGACTAGCGGGGGAAAATTACAATGAGCAGTTCTTC. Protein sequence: CAGRPLGLAGENYNEQFF.

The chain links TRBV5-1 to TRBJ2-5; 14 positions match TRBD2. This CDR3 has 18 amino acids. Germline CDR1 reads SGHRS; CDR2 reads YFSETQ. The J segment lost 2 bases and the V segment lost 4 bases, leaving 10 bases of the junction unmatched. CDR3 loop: CASSRTSGRPVGQETQYF. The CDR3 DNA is TGCGCCAGCAGCCGGACTAGCGGGAGGCCGGTTGGTCAAGAGACCCAGTACTTC.

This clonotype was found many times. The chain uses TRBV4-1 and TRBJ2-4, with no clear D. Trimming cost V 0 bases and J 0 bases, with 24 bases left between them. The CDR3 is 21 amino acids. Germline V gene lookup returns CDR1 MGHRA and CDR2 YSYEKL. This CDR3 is CASSQDLVGLNSPLAKNIQYF. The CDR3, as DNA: TGCGCCAGCAGCCAAGATCTTGTCGGCCTGAACTCTCCCTTAGCCAAAAACATTCAGTACTTC.

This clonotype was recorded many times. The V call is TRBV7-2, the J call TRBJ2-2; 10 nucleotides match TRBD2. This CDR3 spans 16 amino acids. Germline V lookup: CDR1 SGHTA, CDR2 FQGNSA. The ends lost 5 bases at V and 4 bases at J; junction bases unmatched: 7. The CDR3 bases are TGTGCCAGCAGCCCGAGCGGGAGGGCCGGCACCGGGGAGCTGTTTTTT. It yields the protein CASSPSGRAGTGELFF.

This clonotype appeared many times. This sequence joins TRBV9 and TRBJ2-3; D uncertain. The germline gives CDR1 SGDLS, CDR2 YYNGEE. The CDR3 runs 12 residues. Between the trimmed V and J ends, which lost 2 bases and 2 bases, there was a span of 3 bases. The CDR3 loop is CASSVTTDTQYF. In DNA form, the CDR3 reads TGTGCCAGCAGCGTTACCACAGATACGCAGTATTTT. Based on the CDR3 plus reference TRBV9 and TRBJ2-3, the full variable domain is DSGVTQTPKHLITATGQRVTLRCSPRSGDLSVYWYQQSLDQGLQFLIQYYNGEERAKGNILERFSAQQFPDLHSELNLSSLELGDSALYFCASSVTTDTQYFGPGTRLTVL.

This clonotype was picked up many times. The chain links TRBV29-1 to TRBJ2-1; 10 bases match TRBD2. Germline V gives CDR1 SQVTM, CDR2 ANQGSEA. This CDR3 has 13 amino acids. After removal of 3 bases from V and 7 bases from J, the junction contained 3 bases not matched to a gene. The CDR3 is CSVESGGGNEQFF. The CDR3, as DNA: TGCAGCGTTGAGAGCGGGGGGGGAAATGAGCAGTTCTTC.

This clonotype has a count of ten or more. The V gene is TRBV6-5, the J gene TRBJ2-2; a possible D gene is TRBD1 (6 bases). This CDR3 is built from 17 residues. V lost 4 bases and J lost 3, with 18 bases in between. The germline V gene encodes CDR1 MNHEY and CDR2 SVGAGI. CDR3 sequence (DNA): TGTGCCAGCAGTTTTGGGGGCCCCAGTTCGGACACCGGGGAGCTGTTTTTT. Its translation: CASSFGGPSSDTGELFF.

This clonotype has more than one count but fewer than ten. CDR3 loop: CSARDWAEWSYEQYF. CDR3 in DNA: TGCAGTGCTAGAGATTGGGCAGAGTGGAGCTACGAGCAGTACTTC. The chain recombines TRBV20-1 with TRBJ2-7; D unclear. The germline gives CDR1 DFQATT, CDR2 SNEGSKA (reference sequence). The V end was cut by 0 bases, the J end by 3 bases, with 15 bases between. This CDR3 has 15 amino acids.

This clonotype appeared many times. CDR3 protein: CAIRDDKGRRTGELFF. CDR3 nucleotides: TGTGCCATCAGGGACGACAAGGGGCGGCGCACCGGGGAGCTGTTTTTT. The chain uses TRBV10-3 and TRBJ2-2; tentatively, D is TRBD1 (5 bases). The V end lost 6 bases, the J end lost 4 bases, and 18 bases lay between the germline ends. The CDR3 sequence is 16 residues long. Germline-derived CDR1 and CDR2 are ENHRY and SYGVKD.

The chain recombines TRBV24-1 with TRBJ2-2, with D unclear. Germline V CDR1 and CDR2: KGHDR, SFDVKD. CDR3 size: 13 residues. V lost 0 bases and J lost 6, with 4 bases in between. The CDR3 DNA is TGTGCCACCAGTGATTTGTTTCCCGGGGAGCTGTTTTTT. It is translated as CATSDLFPGELFF.

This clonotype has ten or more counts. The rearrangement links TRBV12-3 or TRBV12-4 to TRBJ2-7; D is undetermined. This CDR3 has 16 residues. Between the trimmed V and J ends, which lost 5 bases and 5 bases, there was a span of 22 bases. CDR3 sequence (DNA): TGTGCCAGCAGTCTGATGACCCTCCCGCGGCTCCACGAGCAGTACTTC. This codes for CASSLMTLPRLHEQYF.

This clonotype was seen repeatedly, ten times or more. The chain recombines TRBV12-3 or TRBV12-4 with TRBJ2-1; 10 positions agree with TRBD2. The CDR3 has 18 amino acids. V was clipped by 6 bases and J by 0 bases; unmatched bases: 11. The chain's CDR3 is CASSPWTSGLSSYNEQFF. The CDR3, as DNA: TGTGCCAGCAGCCCCTGGACTAGCGGTCTTAGCTCCTACAATGAGCAGTTCTTC.

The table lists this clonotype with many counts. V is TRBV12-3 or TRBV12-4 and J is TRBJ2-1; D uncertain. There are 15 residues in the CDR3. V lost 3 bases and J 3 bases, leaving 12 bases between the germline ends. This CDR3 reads CASSLSPSGYNEQFF. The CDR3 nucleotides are TGTGCCAGCAGTTTGTCCCCATCCGGCTACAATGAGCAGTTCTTC.

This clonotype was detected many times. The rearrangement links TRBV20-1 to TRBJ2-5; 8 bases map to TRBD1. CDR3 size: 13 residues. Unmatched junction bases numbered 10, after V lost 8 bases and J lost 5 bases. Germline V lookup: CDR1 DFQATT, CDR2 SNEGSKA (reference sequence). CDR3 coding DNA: TGCAGTTTTACGCCCGGACAGGGTGAGACCCAGTACTTC. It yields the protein CSFTPGQGETQYF.

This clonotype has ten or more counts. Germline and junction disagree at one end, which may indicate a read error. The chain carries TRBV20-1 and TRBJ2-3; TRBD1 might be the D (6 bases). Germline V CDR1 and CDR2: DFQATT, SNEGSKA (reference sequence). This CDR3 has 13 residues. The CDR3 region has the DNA TGCAGTGCTGTCGACAGGATCACATATACGCAGTATTTT. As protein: CSAVDRITYTQYF.

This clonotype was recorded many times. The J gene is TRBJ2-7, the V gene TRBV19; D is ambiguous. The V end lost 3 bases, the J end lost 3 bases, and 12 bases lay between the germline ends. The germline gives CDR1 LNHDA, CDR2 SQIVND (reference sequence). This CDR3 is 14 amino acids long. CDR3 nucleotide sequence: TGTGCCAGTAGTATGCCGGGTCCCGTCTACGAGCAGTACTTC. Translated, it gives CASSMPGPVYEQYF.

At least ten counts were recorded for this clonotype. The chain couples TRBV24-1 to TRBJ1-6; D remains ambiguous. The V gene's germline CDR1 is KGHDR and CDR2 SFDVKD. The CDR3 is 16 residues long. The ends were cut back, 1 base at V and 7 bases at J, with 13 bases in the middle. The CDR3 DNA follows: TGTGCCACCAGTGATTTATGGCCTTCCTGGAATTCACCCCTCCACTTT. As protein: CATSDLWPSWNSPLHF.

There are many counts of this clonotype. The CDR3 sequence: CASRLGVSLDQPQHF. Written as DNA, the CDR3 is TGTGCCTCCAGGCTGGGGGTTTCATTGGATCAGCCCCAGCATTTT. The J gene is TRBJ1-5, the V gene TRBV6-2 or TRBV6-3, with a tentative D call TRBD1 (5 bases). CDR3 length equals 15 residues. Looked up from germline, CDR1 is MNHEY and CDR2 is SVGEGT. Trimming cost V 11 bases and J 5 bases, with 22 bases left between them.

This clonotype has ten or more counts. CDR3 loop: CASSTGLFAYEQYF. The CDR3 bases are TGTGCCAGTAGTACTGGGCTTTTCGCCTACGAGCAGTACTTC. This sequence joins TRBV19 and TRBJ2-7; no reliable D call. V was shortened by 4 bases and J by 2 bases, with 12 bases between the two germline ends. This CDR3 has 14 amino acids. Germline loops: CDR1 LNHDA, CDR2 SQIVND (reference sequence). Complete variable domain (other parts from reference TRBV19 and TRBJ2-7): DGGITQSPKYLFRKEGQNVTLSCEQNLNHDAMYWYRQDPGQGLRLIYYSQIVNDFQKGDIAEGYSVSREKKESFPLTVTSAQKNPTAFYLCASSTGLFAYEQYFGPGTRLTVT.

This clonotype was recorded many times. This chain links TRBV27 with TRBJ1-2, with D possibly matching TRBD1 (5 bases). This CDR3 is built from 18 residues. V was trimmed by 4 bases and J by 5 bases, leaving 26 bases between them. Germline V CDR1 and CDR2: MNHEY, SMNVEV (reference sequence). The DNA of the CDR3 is TGTGCCAGCAGTTCCGCCGGGACCCACTCGATCTTCGGGTATGGCTACACCTTC. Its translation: CASSSAGTHSIFGYGYTF.

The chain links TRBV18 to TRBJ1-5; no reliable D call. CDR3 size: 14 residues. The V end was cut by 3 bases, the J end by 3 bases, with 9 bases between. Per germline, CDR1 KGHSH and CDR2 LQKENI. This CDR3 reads CASSPRHDNQPQHF. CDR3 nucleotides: TGTGCCAGCTCACCGAGGCACGACAATCAGCCCCAGCATTTT. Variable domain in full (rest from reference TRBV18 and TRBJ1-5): NAGVMQNPRHLVRRRGQEARLRCSPMKGHSHVYWYRQLPEEGLKFMVYLQKENIIDESGMPKERFSAEFPKEGPSILRIQQVVRGDSAAYFCASSPRHDNQPQHFGDGTRLSIL.

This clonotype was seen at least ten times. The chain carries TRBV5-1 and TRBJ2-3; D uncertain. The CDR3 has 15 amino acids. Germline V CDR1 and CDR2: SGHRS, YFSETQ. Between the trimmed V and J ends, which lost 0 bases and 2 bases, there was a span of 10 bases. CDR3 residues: CASSLATGSTDTQYF. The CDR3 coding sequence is TGCGCCAGCAGCTTGGCGACTGGGTCCACAGATACGCAGTATTTT.

CDR3 DNA: TGTGCCAGCAGCCAGACGACAGACGGGGAGCTGTTTTTT. Its translation: CASSQTTDGELFF. The rearrangement uses TRBV3-1 and TRBJ2-2; tentative D call: TRBD1 (5 bases). CDR1 and CDR2 from the germline V gene are LGHDT and YNNKEL (reference sequence). The length of the CDR3 is 13 residues. V dropped 3 bases and J dropped 7 bases, with 9 bases sitting between them. Full variable domain (outside the CDR3, taken from reference TRBV3-1 and TRBJ2-2): DTAVSQTPKYLVTQMGNDKSIKCEQNLGHDTMYWYKQDSKKFLKIMFSYNNKELIINETVPNRFSPKSPDKAHLNLHINSLELGDSAVYFCASSQTTDGELFFGEGSRLTVL.